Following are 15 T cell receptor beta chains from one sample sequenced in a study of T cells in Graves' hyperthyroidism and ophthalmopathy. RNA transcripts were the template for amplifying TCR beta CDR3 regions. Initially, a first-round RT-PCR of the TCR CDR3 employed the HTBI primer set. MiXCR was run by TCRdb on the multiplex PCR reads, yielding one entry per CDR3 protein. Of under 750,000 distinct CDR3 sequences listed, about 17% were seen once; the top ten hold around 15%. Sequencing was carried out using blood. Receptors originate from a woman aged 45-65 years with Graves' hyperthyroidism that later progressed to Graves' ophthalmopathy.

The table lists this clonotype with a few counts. CDR3 amino acids: CASSGDSFSYEQYF. In nucleotides, the CDR3 is TGTGCCAGCAGCGGGGACTCCTTCTCCTACGAGCAGTACTTC. The chain is built from TRBV9 and TRBJ2-7; D possibly corresponds to TRBD2 (6 bases). The germline CDR1 and CDR2 sequences are SGDLS and YYNGEE. Deletions cut 3 bases from V and 0 bases from J, with 10 bases between. The CDR3 runs 14 residues.

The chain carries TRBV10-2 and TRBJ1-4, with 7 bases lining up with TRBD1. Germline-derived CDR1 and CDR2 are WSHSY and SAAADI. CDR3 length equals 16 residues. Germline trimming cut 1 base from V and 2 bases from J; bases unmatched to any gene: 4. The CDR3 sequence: CASSELTGKTNEKLFF. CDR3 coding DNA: TGCGCCAGCAGTGAGTTGACAGGGAAGACTAATGAAAAACTGTTTTTT.

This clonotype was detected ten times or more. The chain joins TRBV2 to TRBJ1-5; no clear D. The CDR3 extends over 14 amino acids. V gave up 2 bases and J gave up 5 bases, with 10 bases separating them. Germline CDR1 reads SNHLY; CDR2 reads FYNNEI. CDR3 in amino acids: CASSELGIDQPQHF. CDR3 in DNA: TGTGCCAGCAGTGAATTGGGGATCGATCAGCCCCAGCATTTT.

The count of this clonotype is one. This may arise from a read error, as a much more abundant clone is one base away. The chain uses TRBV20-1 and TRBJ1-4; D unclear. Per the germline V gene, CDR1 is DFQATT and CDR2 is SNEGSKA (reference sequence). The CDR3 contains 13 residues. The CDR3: CSATGPTSEKLFF. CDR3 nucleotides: TGCAGTGCTACAGGTCCAACTAGTGAAAAACTGTTTTTT.

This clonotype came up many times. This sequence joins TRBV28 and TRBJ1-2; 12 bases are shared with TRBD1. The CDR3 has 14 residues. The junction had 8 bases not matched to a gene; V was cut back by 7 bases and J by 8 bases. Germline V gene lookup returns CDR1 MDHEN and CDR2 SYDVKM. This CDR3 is CASTTTGTGGGYTF. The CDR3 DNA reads TGTGCCAGCACCACCACGGGGACAGGGGGCGGCTACACCTTC.

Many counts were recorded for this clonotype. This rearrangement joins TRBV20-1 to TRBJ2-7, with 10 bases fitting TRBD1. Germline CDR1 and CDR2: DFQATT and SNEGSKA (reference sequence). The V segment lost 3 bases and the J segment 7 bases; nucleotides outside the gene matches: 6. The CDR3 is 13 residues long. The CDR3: CSASGQGVKEQYF. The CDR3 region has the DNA TGCAGTGCTAGCGGACAGGGGGTTAAGGAGCAGTACTTC.

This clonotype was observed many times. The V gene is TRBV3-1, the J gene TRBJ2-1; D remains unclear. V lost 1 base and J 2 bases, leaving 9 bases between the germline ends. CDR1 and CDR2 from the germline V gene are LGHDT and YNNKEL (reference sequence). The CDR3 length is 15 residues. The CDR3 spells CASSQAGDPYNEQFF. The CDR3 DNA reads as TGTGCCAGCAGCCAAGCGGGCGACCCCTACAATGAGCAGTTCTTC.

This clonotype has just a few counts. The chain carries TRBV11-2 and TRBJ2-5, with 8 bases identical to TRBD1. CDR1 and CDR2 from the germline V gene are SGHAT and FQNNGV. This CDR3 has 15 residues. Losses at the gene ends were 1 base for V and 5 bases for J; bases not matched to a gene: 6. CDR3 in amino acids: CASSLVMGQVETQYF. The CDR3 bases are TGTGCCAGCAGCTTAGTAATGGGACAGGTGGAGACCCAGTACTTC.

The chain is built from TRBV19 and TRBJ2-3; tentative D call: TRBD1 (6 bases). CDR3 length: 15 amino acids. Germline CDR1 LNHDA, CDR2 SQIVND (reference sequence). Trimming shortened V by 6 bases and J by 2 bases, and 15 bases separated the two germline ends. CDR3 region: CASRMKQGSTDTQYF. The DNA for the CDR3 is TGTGCCAGTAGGATGAAACAGGGATCCACAGATACGCAGTATTTT. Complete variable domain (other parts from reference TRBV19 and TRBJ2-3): DGGITQSPKYLFRKEGQNVTLSCEQNLNHDAMYWYRQDPGQGLRLIYYSQIVNDFQKGDIAEGYSVSREKKESFPLTVTSAQKNPTAFYLCASRMKQGSTDTQYFGPGTRLTVL.

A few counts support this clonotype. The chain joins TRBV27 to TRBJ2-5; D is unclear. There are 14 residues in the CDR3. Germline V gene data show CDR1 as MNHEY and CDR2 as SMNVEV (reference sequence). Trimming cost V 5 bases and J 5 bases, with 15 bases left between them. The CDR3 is CASSPHQLSETQYF. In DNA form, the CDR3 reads TGTGCCAGCAGTCCTCACCAATTGTCTGAGACCCAGTACTTC.

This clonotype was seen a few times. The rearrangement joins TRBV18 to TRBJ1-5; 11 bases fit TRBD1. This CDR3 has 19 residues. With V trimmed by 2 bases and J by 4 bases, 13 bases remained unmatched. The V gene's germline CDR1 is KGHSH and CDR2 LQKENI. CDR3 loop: CASSPGDRGSPLPNQPQHF. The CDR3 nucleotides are TGTGCCAGCTCACCAGGGGACAGGGGGTCGCCATTACCGAATCAGCCCCAGCATTTT.

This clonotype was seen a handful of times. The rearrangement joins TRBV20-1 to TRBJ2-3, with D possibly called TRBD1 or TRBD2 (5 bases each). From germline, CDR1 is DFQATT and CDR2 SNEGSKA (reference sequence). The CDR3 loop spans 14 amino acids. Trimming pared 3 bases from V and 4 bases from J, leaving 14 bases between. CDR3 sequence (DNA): TGCAGTGCTAGTGGGGGAAGGGATGCAGATACGCAGTATTTT. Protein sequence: CSASGGRDADTQYF.

This chain's CDR3 is CASSWGWGGNTEAFF. CDR3 nucleotide sequence: TGTGCCAGCAGTTGGGGGTGGGGCGGGAACACTGAAGCTTTCTTT. The gene calls are TRBV6-1 and TRBJ1-1, with D tentatively TRBD1 (5 bases). The V end lost 5 bases, the J end lost 1 base, and 14 bases lay between the germline ends. The CDR3 has 15 residues. CDR1 is MNHNS, CDR2 SASEGT, per germline.

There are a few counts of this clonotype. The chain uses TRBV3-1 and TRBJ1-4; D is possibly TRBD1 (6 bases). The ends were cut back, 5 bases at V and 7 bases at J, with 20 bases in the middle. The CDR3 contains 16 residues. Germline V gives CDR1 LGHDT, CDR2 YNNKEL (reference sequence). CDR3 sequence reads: CASSTTGRASGEKLFF. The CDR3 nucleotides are TGTGCCAGCAGCACGACAGGTCGGGCTTCTGGTGAAAAACTGTTTTTT.

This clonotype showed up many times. This CDR3 reads CASSPSPGLAGGNTGELFF. The CDR3 DNA is TGTGCCAGCAGCCCTAGCCCGGGACTAGCGGGGGGCAACACCGGGGAGCTGTTTTTT. The chain recombines TRBV3-1 with TRBJ2-2, with TRBD2 identical over 15 bases. There are 19 residues in the CDR3. Germline V gene lookup returns CDR1 LGHDT and CDR2 YNNKEL (reference sequence). Trimming cost V 4 bases and J 2 bases; bases outside gene matches: 8.